This passage covers 5 T cell receptor beta chains from one sample sequenced in a study of blood T cell repertoires in COVID-19. The data were produced by immunoSEQ multiplex PCR, yet TCRdb's version contains in-frame clones alone and is incomplete. This table holds approximately 100,000 clones, about nine tenths found once. What was sequenced was peripheral blood. Source of these receptors: a man aged 50 or older with acute or convalescent COVID-19.

This clone was observed a single time. The chain has TRBV18 and TRBJ2-2, with 7 bases that match TRBD1. After removal of 2 bases from V and 0 bases from J, the junction contained 3 bases not matched to a gene. Per the germline V gene, CDR1 is KGHSH and CDR2 is LQKENI. The CDR3 is 16 residues long. The CDR3 region has the DNA TGTGCCAGCTCACCAGTGGGACAGACGAACACCGGGGAGCTGTTTTTT. This codes for CASSPVGQTNTGELFF.

The chain combines TRBV11-2 with TRBJ1-1; D not certain. Germline V gene lookup returns CDR1 SGHAT and CDR2 FQNNGV. V shed 3 bases and J shed 6 bases, with 17 bases lying between them. This CDR3 is built from 15 residues. CDR3 in amino acids: CASSFGGRAGPEAFF. The CDR3 nucleotides are TGTGCCAGCAGCTTCGGAGGACGAGCCGGCCCTGAAGCTTTCTTT.

The chain links TRBV5-1 to TRBJ1-1; 10 positions agree with TRBD1. This CDR3 is 13 amino acids long. Germline CDR1 SGHRS, CDR2 YFSETQ. The junction had 0 bases not matched to a gene; V was cut back by 7 bases and J by 0 bases. CDR3 sequence reads: CASGTGVNTEAFF. DNA for the CDR3: TGCGCCAGCGGGACAGGGGTGAACACTGAAGCTTTCTTT. Filled out from reference TRBV5-1 and TRBJ1-1, the complete variable domain reads KAGVTQTPRYLIKTRGQQVTLSCSPISGHRSVSWYQQTPGQGLQFLFEYFSETQRNKGNFPGRFSGRQFSNSRSEMNVSTLELGDSALYLCASGTGVNTEAFFGQGTRLTVV.

V is TRBV27 and J is TRBJ1-4, with D perhaps matching TRBD1 (5 bases). Germline values: CDR1 MNHEY, CDR2 SMNVEV (reference sequence). Trimming took 5 bases from V and 5 from J, leaving 18 bases between them. The CDR3 extends over 16 amino acids. Written as DNA, the CDR3 is TGTGCCAGCAGTACCCGACAGCCCCCAATCAATGAAAAACTGTTTTTT. It is translated as CASSTRQPPINEKLFF.

V gene TRBV5-4 combines with J gene TRBJ1-1; D not resolved. The CDR3 spans 14 residues. V lost 1 base to trimming and J lost 7 bases, with 14 bases between them. Germline V gives CDR1 SGHNT, CDR2 YYREEE (reference sequence). The CDR3 nucleotides read TGTGCCAGCAGCTTGTCATTGAACAACCGTGAAGCTTTCTTT. Encoded protein: CASSLSLNNREAFF.